The clone carrying this T cell receptor beta chain came up once. This entry is derived from a study of blood T cell repertoires in COVID-19. The germline V gene encodes CDR1 GTSNPN and CDR2 SVGIG (reference sequence). The CDR3 spans 15 residues. J gave up 7 bases and V 4 bases, and 13 bases lay outside the gene matches. In the study's own analysis: How many nucleated cells were present was estimated from reference gene primer amplification. Measured with immunoSEQ multiplex PCR; TCRdb has only the in-frame clones, and not every one. The DNA gave D and trimming, while V, J and clone size come from that table. This sample yields about 400,000 clones, of which approximately 90% are seen a single time; roughly 1.9% belongs to the top ten.

The chain uses TRBV30 and TRBJ1-5, with 7 bases fitting TRBD1. The sequencing sample was made of PBMCs or T cells enriched from blood (not recorded which). This receptor was identified in a young woman with acute COVID-19. In DNA form, the CDR3 reads TGTGCCTGGAATCCAAGACAGGGCATTGGGCAGCCCCAGCATTTT. Encoded protein: CAWNPRQGIGQPQHF.